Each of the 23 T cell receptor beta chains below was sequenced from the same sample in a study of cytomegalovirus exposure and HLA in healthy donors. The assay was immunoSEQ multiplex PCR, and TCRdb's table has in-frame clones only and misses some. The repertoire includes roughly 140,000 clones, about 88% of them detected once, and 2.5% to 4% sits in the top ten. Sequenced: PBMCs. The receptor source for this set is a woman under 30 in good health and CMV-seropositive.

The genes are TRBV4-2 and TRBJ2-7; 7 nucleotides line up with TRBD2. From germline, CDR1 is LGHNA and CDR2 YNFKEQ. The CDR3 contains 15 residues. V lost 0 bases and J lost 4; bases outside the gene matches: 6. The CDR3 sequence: CASSQEREFGYEQYF. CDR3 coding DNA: TGTGCCAGCAGCCAAGAGCGGGAGTTCGGTTACGAGCAGTACTTC.

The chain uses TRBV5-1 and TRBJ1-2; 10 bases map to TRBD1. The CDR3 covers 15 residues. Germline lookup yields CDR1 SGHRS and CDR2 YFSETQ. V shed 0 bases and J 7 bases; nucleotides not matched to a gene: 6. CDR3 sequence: CASSLGTGGSSGYTF. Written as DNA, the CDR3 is TGCGCCAGCAGCTTGGGGACAGGGGGGTCCTCTGGCTACACCTTC.

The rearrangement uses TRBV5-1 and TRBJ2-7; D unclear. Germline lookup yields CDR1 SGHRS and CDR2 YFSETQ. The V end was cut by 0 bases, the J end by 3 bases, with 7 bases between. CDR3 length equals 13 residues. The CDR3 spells CASSLVSNYEQYF. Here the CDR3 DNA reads TGCGCCAGCAGCTTGGTGTCAAACTACGAGCAGTACTTC.

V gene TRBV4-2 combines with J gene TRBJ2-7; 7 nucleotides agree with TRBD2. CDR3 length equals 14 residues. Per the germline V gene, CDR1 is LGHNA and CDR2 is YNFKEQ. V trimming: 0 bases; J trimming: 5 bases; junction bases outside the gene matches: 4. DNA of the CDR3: TGTGCCAGCAGCCAAGATGGACTAGTCGACGAGCAGTACTTC. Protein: CASSQDGLVDEQYF.

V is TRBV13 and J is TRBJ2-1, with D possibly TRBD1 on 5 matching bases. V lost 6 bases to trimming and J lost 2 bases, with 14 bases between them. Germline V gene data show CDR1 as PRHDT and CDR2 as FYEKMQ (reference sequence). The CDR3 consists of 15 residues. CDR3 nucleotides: TGTGCCAGCAGTTACGCCCCAGGGACCTACAATGAGCAGTTCTTC. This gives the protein CASSYAPGTYNEQFF.

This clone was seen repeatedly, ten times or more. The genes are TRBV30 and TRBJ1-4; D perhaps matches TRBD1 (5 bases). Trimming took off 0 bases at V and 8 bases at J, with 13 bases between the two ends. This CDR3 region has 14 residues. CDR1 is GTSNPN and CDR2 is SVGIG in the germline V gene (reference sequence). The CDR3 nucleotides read TGTGCCTGGAGTGTACAGGCAGGGTGGGAAAAACTGTTTTTT. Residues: CAWSVQAGWEKLFF.

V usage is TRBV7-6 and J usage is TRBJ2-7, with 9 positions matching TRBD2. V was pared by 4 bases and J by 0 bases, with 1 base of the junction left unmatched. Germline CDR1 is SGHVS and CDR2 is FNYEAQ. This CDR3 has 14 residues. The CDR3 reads CASSSTSGSYEQYF. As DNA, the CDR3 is TGTGCCAGCAGCTCGACTAGCGGCTCCTACGAGCAGTACTTC.

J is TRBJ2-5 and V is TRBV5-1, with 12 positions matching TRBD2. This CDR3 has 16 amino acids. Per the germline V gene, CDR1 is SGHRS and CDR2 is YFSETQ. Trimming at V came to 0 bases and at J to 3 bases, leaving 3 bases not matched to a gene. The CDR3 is CASSLGLAGVKETQYF. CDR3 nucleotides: TGCGCCAGCAGCTTGGGACTAGCGGGAGTCAAAGAGACCCAGTACTTC.

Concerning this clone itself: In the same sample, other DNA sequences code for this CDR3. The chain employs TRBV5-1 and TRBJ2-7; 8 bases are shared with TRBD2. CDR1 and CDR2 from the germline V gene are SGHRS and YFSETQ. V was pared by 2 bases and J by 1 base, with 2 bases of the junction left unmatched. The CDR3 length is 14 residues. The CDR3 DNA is TGCGCCAGCAGCTTTGGCGGGAGGTCCTACGAGCAGTACTTC. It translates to CASSFGGRSYEQYF.

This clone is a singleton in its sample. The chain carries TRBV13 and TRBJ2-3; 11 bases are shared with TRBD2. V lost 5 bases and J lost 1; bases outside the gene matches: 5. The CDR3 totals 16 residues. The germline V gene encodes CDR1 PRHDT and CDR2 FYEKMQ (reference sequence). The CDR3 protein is CASSNRLAGRTDTQYF. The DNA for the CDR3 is TGTGCCAGCAGCAATAGACTAGCGGGACGCACAGATACGCAGTATTTT.

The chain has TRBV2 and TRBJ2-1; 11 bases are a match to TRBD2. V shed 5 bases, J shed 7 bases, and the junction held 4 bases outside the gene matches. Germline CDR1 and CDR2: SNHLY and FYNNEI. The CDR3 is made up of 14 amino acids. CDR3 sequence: CASSPASGRNEQFF. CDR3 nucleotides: TGTGCCAGCAGTCCGGCTAGCGGGAGGAATGAGCAGTTCTTC.

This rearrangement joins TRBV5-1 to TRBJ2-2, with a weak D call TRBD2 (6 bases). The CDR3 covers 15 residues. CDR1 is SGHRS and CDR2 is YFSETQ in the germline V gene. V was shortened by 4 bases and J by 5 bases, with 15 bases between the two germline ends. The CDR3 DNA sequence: TGCGCCAGCAGCATCGGGACTGTTCAAACCGGGGAGCTGTTTTTT. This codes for CASSIGTVQTGELFF.

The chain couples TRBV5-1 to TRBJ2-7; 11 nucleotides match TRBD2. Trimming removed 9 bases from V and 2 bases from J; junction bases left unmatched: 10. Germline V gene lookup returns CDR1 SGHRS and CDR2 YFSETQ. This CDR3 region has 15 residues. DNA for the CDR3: TGCGCCACCACTCCTGGACTAGCGGGTGCCTACGAGCAGTACTTC. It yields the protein CATTPGLAGAYEQYF.

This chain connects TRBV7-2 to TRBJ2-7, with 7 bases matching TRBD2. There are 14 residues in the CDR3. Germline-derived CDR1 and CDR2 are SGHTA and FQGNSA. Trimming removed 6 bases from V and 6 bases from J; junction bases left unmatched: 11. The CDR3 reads CASSRAGILREQYF. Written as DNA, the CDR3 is TGTGCCAGCAGTCGAGCGGGAATCCTCCGCGAGCAGTACTTC.

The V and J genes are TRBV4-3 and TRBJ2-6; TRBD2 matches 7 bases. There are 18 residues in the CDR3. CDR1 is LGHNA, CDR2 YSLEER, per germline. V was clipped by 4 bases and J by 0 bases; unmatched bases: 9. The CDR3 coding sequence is TGCGCCAGCAGCCGGGGAGGGCAGGTCCACTCTGGGGCCAACGTCCTGACTTTC. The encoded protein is CASSRGGQVHSGANVLTF.

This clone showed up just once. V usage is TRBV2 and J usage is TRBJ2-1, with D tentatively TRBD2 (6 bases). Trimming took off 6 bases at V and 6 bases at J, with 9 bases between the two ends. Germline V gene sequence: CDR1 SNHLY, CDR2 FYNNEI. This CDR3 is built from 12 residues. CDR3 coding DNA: TGTGCCAGCAGGGGGACTCCCAATGAGCAGTTCTTC. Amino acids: CASRGTPNEQFF.

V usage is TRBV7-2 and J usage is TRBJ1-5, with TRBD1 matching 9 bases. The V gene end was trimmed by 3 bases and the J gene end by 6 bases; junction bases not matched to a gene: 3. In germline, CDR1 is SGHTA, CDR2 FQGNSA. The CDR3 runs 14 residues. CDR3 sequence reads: CASSFGQGSQPQHF. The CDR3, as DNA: TGTGCCAGCAGCTTCGGACAGGGGAGTCAGCCCCAGCATTTT. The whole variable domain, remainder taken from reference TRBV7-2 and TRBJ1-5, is GAGVSQSPSNKVTEKGKDVELRCDPISGHTALYWYRQSLGQGLEFLIYFQGNSAPDKSGLPSDRFSAERTGGSVSTLTIQRTQQEDSAVYLCASSFGQGSQPQHFGDGTRLSIL.

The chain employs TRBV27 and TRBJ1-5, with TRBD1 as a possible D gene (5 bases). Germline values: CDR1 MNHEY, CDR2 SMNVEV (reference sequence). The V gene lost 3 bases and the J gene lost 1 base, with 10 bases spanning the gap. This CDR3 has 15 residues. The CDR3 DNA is TGTGCCAGCAGTTTTAGTCGACAGAGCAATCAGCCCCAGCATTTT. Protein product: CASSFSRQSNQPQHF.

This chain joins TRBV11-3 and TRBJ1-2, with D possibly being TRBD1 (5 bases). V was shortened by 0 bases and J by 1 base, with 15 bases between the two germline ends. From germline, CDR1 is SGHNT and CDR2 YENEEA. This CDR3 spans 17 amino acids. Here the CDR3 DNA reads TGTGCCAGCAGCTTAGATGGCCTGGGGCTTGATAACTATGGCTACACCTTC. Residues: CASSLDGLGLDNYGYTF.

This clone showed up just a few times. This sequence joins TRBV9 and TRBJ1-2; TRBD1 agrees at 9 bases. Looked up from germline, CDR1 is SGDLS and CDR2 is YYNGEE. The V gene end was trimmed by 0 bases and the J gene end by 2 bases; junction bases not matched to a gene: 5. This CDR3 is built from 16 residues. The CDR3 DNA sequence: TGTGCCAGCAGCGTAGACAAGGACAGGGGAAACTATGGCTACACCTTC. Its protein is CASSVDKDRGNYGYTF.

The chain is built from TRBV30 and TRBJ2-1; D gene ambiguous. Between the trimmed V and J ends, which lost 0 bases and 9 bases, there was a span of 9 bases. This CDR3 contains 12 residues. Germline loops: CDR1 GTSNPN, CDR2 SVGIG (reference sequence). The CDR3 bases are TGTGCCTGGAGTGTAAGGTCAGGTGAGCAGTTCTTC. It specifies CAWSVRSGEQFF. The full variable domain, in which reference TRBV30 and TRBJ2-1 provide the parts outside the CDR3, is SQTIHQWPATLVQPVGSPLSLECTVEGTSNPNLYWYRQAAGRGLQLLFYSVGIGQISSEVPQNLSASRPQDRQFILSSKKLLLSDSGFYLCAWSVRSGEQFFGPGTRLTVL.

This CDR3 reads CASSFSGNQPQHF. CDR3 coding DNA: TGCGCCAGCAGCTTTTCAGGGAATCAGCCCCAGCATTTT. V gene TRBV5-1 combines with J gene TRBJ1-5; a possible D gene is TRBD1 (5 bases). Trimming left V 2 bases short and J 4 bases short, with 7 bases between. There are 13 residues in the CDR3. Germline CDR1 reads SGHRS; CDR2 reads YFSETQ.

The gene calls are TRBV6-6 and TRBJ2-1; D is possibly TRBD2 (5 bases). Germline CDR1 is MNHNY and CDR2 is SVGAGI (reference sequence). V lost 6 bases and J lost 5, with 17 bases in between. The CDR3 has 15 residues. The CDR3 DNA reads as TGTGCCAGCAGCCGCATACGGGGAAGGAACAATGAGCAGTTCTTC. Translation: CASSRIRGRNNEQFF.